These 22 T cell receptor beta chains were sequenced from one sample in a study of immune cell composition in non-small cell lung cancer. Profiled with immunoSEQ multiplex PCR; TCRdb holds only in-frame clones, not every one. The table shows approximately 5,800 clones, with 78% occurring only once. Sample: lung tumor tissue. These receptors were obtained from a human donor with non-small cell lung cancer.

This rearrangement joins TRBV4-1 to TRBJ2-3; D is perhaps TRBD2 (5 bases). CDR3 length equals 16 residues. V was cut by 1 base and J by 3 bases, with 14 bases left in between. The germline V gene encodes CDR1 MGHRA and CDR2 YSYEKL. As DNA, the CDR3 is TGCGCCAGCAGCCAAGGAGGAGGCCCTACGACAGATACGCAGTATTTT. It translates to CASSQGGGPTTDTQYF.

J is TRBJ2-7 and V is TRBV7-8; 7 bases match TRBD1. The CDR3 loop spans 16 amino acids. In germline, CDR1 is SGHVS, CDR2 FQNEAQ. V shed 5 bases, J shed 2 bases, and the junction held 12 bases outside the gene matches. CDR3 nucleotides: TGTGCCAGCAGCCCCCAGACCACGACAGGGACCTACGAGCAGTACTTC. It encodes CASSPQTTTGTYEQYF.

This sequence joins TRBV7-8 and TRBJ2-1; 8 bases agree with TRBD2. Germline CDR1 is SGHVS and CDR2 is FQNEAQ. The CDR3 covers 16 residues. Unmatched junction bases numbered 5, after V lost 4 bases and J lost 0 bases. The CDR3 DNA reads as TGTGCCAGCAGCTCACTAGCGGAATTCTCCTACAATGAGCAGTTCTTC. It codes for CASSSLAEFSYNEQFF.

CDR3 nucleotides: TGCGCCAGCACCAACGGCCCGGGTGTTGGCAATCAGCCCCAGCATTTT. Encoded protein: CASTNGPGVGNQPQHF. This chain joins TRBV4-1 and TRBJ1-5; D gene ambiguous. The germline V and J ends were trimmed by 7 bases and 2 bases, with 18 bases remaining between them. This CDR3 spans 16 amino acids. CDR1 MGHRA and CDR2 YSYEKL come from the germline V gene.

The chain links TRBV27 to TRBJ2-3; no reliable D call. CDR3 length: 15 amino acids. CDR1 is MNHEY and CDR2 is SMNVEV in the germline V gene (reference sequence). The germline V and J ends were trimmed by 4 bases and 2 bases, with 13 bases remaining between them. The CDR3 is CASSSDLLPTDTQYF. The CDR3 nucleotides read TGTGCCAGCAGTTCCGATCTACTCCCCACAGATACGCAGTATTTT.

The genes are TRBV11-2 and TRBJ2-5; 9 bases are shared with TRBD2. Losses at the gene ends were 2 bases for V and 7 bases for J; bases not matched to a gene: 14. Germline-derived CDR1 and CDR2 are SGHAT and FQNNGV. The CDR3 runs 17 residues. In nucleotides, the CDR3 is TGTGCCAGCAGCTTATCACCAGCGGGGGGTACCCGGAGGACCCAGTACTTC. Its protein is CASSLSPAGGTRRTQYF.

This clone was observed a few times. J is TRBJ1-4 and V is TRBV4-2; 9 bases are shared with TRBD1. V shed 5 bases and J 7 bases; nucleotides not matched to a gene: 5. CDR1 is LGHNA, CDR2 YNFKEQ, per germline. There are 14 residues in the CDR3. In nucleotides, the CDR3 is TGTGCCAGCAGCGCTGACAGGGGGACTGAAAAACTGTTTTTT. Translated: CASSADRGTEKLFF.

V is TRBV5-1 and J is TRBJ2-1; TRBD1 aligns across 8 bases. V lost 8 bases and J lost 5; bases outside the gene matches: 9. Looked up from germline, CDR1 is SGHRS and CDR2 is YFSETQ. This CDR3 region has 14 residues. The chain's CDR3 is CASSAGGAHNEQFF. The DNA of the CDR3 is TGCGCCAGTTCCGCAGGGGGCGCCCACAATGAGCAGTTCTTC.

V is TRBV30 and J is TRBJ2-5; D might be TRBD2 (7 bases). The CDR3 has 13 amino acids. Germline CDR1 reads GTSNPN; CDR2 reads SVGIG (reference sequence). The V end lost 3 bases, the J end lost 5 bases, and 13 bases lay between the germline ends. The DNA for the CDR3 is TGTGCCTGGAGCGGGGGGCTAGAGGAGACCCAGTACTTC. Protein: CAWSGGLEETQYF.

J is TRBJ2-2 and V is TRBV2, with TRBD1 as a possible D gene (6 bases). Trimming removed 8 bases from V and 6 bases from J, with 16 bases in between. This CDR3 is 14 amino acids long. The germline V gene has CDR1 SNHLY and CDR2 FYNNEI. Here the CDR3 reads CASDRLPGAGELFF. The CDR3 nucleotides read TGTGCCAGCGACAGGCTCCCTGGGGCCGGGGAGCTGTTTTTT.

This chain links TRBV10-1 with TRBJ2-2; TRBD1 is a possible D gene (6 bases). This CDR3 comprises 15 residues. Trimming shortened V by 2 bases and J by 7 bases, and 14 bases separated the two germline ends. CDR1 and CDR2 from the germline V gene are WNHNN and SYGVQD (reference sequence). The DNA of the CDR3 is TGCGCCAGCAGTGAGGGGGGCGCGTTGGGCGGGGAGCTGTTTTTT. It yields the protein CASSEGGALGGELFF.

The J gene is TRBJ1-3, the V gene TRBV9; a weak D match, TRBD1 (5 bases). Trimming cost V 7 bases and J 3 bases, with 14 bases left between them. Germline V CDR1 and CDR2: SGDLS, YYNGEE. The CDR3 consists of 14 residues. CDR3 coding DNA: TGTGCCAGCCGCAGGGCTATCGATGGAAACACCATATATTTT. It yields the protein CASRRAIDGNTIYF. Variable domain in full (rest from reference TRBV9 and TRBJ1-3): DSGVTQTPKHLITATGQRVTLRCSPRSGDLSVYWYQQSLDQGLQFLIQYYNGEERAKGNILERFSAQQFPDLHSELNLSSLELGDSALYFCASRRAIDGNTIYFGEGSWLTVV.

CDR3 in DNA: TGTGCCAGTAGAGCGGGACAGGGTCCTTCCTACAATGAGCAGTTCTTC. Translation: CASRAGQGPSYNEQFF. The chain joins TRBV19 to TRBJ2-1, with TRBD1 identical over 9 bases. CDR1 is LNHDA, CDR2 SQIVND, per germline (reference sequence). CDR3 length equals 16 residues. The V and J ends lost 6 bases and 1 base, in that order; junction bases with no gene match: 7.

This sequence joins TRBV27 and TRBJ1-2, with D maybe TRBD1 (6 bases). CDR1 and CDR2 from the germline V gene are MNHEY and SMNVEV (reference sequence). The CDR3 loop spans 12 amino acids. Trimming took off 5 bases at V and 4 bases at J, with 8 bases between the two ends. CDR3 in DNA: TGTGCCAGCAGTGTAGGGGGCTATGGCTACACCTTC. It codes for CASSVGGYGYTF.

The chain has TRBV5-1 and TRBJ2-7, with D possibly TRBD1 on 6 matching bases. Germline V CDR1 and CDR2: SGHRS, YFSETQ. This CDR3 is built from 13 residues. V dropped 5 bases and J dropped 5 bases, with 14 bases sitting between them. This CDR3 reads CASSQTGQHEQYF. CDR3 nucleotide sequence: TGCGCCAGCAGTCAAACTGGACAGCACGAGCAGTACTTC.

The chain uses TRBV4-1 and TRBJ1-4; the D is unclear. V dropped 5 bases and J dropped 0 bases, with 13 bases sitting between them. The V gene's germline CDR1 is MGHRA and CDR2 YSYEKL. The CDR3 consists of 16 residues. CDR3 region: CASSWSGGATNEKLFF. The CDR3 DNA sequence: TGCGCCAGCAGCTGGTCAGGAGGTGCAACTAATGAAAAACTGTTTTTT.

The chain uses TRBV12-5 and TRBJ1-2; weak D call: TRBD1 (6 bases). CDR3 size: 14 residues. Between the trimmed V and J ends, which lost 1 base and 8 bases, there was a span of 14 bases. CDR1 is LGHNT and CDR2 is FRNRAP in the germline V gene. The CDR3 DNA is TGTGCTAGTGGTTTGGGAACTCAGGGGCGCGGCTACACCTTC. This encodes CASGLGTQGRGYTF.

The chain combines TRBV5-1 with TRBJ2-5; TRBD1 matches at 9 bases. V shed 3 bases, J shed 5 bases, and the junction held 5 bases outside the gene matches. There are 14 residues in the CDR3. The V gene's germline CDR1 is SGHRS and CDR2 YFSETQ. CDR3 in DNA: TGCGCCAGCAGCTGGACAGGGGAGGGGGAGACCCAGTACTTC. Amino acid sequence: CASSWTGEGETQYF.

The chain has TRBV5-4 and TRBJ1-1; D is perhaps TRBD1 (5 bases). CDR1 SGHNT and CDR2 YYREEE come from the germline V gene (reference sequence). V was clipped by 1 base and J by 0 bases, with 10 bases between them. CDR3 length: 15 residues. The CDR3 DNA follows: TGTGCCAGCAGCTTGAAGGCAGGGATGAACACTGAAGCTTTCTTT. Residues: CASSLKAGMNTEAFF. Based on the CDR3 plus reference TRBV5-4 and TRBJ1-1, the full variable domain is ETGVTQSPTHLIKTRGQQVTLRCSSQSGHNTVSWYQQALGQGPQFIFQYYREEENGRGNFPPRFSGLQFPNYSSELNVNALELDDSALYLCASSLKAGMNTEAFFGQGTRLTVV.

This clone was seen more than once but under ten times. This sequence joins TRBV6-5 and TRBJ1-6; TRBD1 is a possible D gene (6 bases). The CDR3 sequence is 15 residues long. CDR1 is MNHEY and CDR2 is SVGAGI in the germline V gene. Between the trimmed V and J ends, which lost 4 bases and 10 bases, there was a span of 17 bases. This CDR3 reads CASSSTGQITSPLHF. The CDR3 DNA reads TGTGCCAGCAGTTCCACTGGACAGATTACCTCACCCCTCCACTTT.

The CDR3 loop is CASSLEVSRQGQTQYF. Here the CDR3 DNA reads TGTGCCAGCAGCTTGGAAGTTTCTCGACAGGGGCAGACCCAGTACTTC. The chain joins TRBV5-4 to TRBJ2-5; TRBD1 matches 8 bases. The CDR3 contains 16 residues. Unmatched junction bases numbered 10, after V lost 0 bases and J lost 6 bases. Germline CDR1 reads SGHNT; CDR2 reads YYREEE (reference sequence).

The chain has TRBV7-9 and TRBJ1-2; TRBD1 agrees at 8 bases. Germline V gives CDR1 SEHNR, CDR2 FQNEAQ (reference sequence). The CDR3 loop spans 14 amino acids. V shed 5 bases, J shed 3 bases, and the junction held 5 bases outside the gene matches. CDR3 in amino acids: CASSPPTGDYGYTF. CDR3 in DNA: TGTGCCAGCAGCCCACCGACAGGGGACTATGGCTACACCTTC.